This T cell receptor (beta chain) was captured by sequencing in a study of cytomegalovirus exposure and HLA in healthy donors. Study-wide results and limits: Among TCR beta chains of equal frequency, HLA-associated ones were more clonally expanded in a later analysis. A classifier reportedly called cytomegalovirus status with high sensitivity and specificity.

From germline, CDR1 is SGHKS and CDR2 YYEKEE (reference sequence). The CDR3 spans 14 residues. V was pared by 6 bases and J by 3 bases, with 4 bases of the junction left unmatched. Primers included in the PCR were 60 Vbeta and 13 Jbeta primers. The assay was immunoSEQ multiplex PCR, and TCRdb's table has in-frame clones only and misses some. The sample has about 120,000 clones; around 70% are singletons. Comment on this clone: What it binds is not known.

The sequence derives from a man aged 40-50 years in good health and CMV-seropositive. V gene TRBV5-5 combines with J gene TRBJ2-7; 12 positions match TRBD2. The sequencing input was PBMCs. The CDR3 nucleotides are TGTGCCAGCATTTCGACTAGCGGGAGCTACGAGCAGTACTTC. Translating gives CASISTSGSYEQYF.